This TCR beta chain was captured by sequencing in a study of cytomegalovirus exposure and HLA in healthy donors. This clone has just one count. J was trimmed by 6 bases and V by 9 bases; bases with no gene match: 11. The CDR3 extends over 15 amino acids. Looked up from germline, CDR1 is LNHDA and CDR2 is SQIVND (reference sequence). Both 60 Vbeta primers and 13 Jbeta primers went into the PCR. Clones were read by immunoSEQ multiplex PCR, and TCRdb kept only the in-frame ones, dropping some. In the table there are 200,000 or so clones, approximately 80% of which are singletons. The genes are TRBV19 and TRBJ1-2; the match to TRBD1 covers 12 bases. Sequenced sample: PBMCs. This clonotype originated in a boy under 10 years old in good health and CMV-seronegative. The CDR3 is CARSPGDRGRDGYTF. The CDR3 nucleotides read TGTGCCAGGAGTCCCGGGGACAGGGGGCGCGATGGCTACACCTTC.